The 22 T cell receptor beta chains presented below share a single source sample, sequenced in a study of siplizumab effects on memory and regulatory T cells. The table came from immunoSEQ multiplex PCR; TCRdb's copy has only in-frame clones and leaves some out. The sample records 95,000 to 100,000 clones, around 90% being singletons. The sequenced material came from non-Treg CD4+ T cells sorted from blood. These receptors all stem from a human donor in good health.

The chain links TRBV7-3 to TRBJ2-3; D not certain. With 5 bases removed from V and 0 bases from J, the gap between germline ends came to 15 bases. The germline CDR1 and CDR2 sequences are SGHTA and FQGTGA. This CDR3 has 16 residues. The CDR3 DNA follows: TGTGCCAGCAGCCCAGTAGGGATTGTTAGCACAGATACGCAGTATTTT. Encoded protein: CASSPVGIVSTDTQYF.

The chain employs TRBV29-1 and TRBJ2-5; tentatively, D is TRBD2 (5 bases). The V end lost 0 bases, the J end lost 10 bases, and 12 bases lay between the germline ends. The germline gives CDR1 SQVTM, CDR2 ANQGSEA. The CDR3 contains 12 residues. DNA for the CDR3: TGCAGCGTTGAAGATAAGGGAGCCCTCCAGTACTTC. It yields the protein CSVEDKGALQYF.

This chain uses TRBV7-9 with TRBJ2-6; unclear D gene. The CDR3 has 12 amino acids. In germline, CDR1 is SEHNR, CDR2 FQNEAQ (reference sequence). The V end lost 5 bases, the J end lost 7 bases, and 6 bases lay between the germline ends. This CDR3 reads CASSPAANVLTF. For the CDR3, the DNA is TGTGCCAGCAGCCCTGCAGCCAACGTCCTGACTTTC.

The chain employs TRBV21-1 and TRBJ2-5; the table gives TRBD2 as D, unverified against the DNA. TRBV21-1 represents a pseudogene. The CDR3 extends over 14 amino acids. The CDR3 reads CASSKPHERETQYF. CDR3 nucleotide sequence: TGTGCCAGCAGCAAACCCCATGAGCGGGAGACCCAGTACTTC.

The chain couples TRBV18 to TRBJ1-1; 7 bases agree with TRBD1. The germline gives CDR1 KGHSH, CDR2 LQKENI. The V and J ends lost 4 bases and 1 base, in that order; junction bases with no gene match: 9. The CDR3 contains 16 residues. The CDR3 here is CASSQNRGQANTEAFF. The DNA of the CDR3 is TGTGCCAGCTCACAAAACCGTGGACAGGCGAACACTGAAGCTTTCTTT.

The table lists this clone with a few counts. The V gene is TRBV5-1, the J gene TRBJ1-1; D remains unclear. The CDR3 loop spans 15 amino acids. CDR1 is SGHRS, CDR2 YFSETQ, per germline. V was cut by 0 bases and J by 0 bases, with 9 bases left in between. The CDR3 region is CASSLGSSVNTEAFF. As DNA, the CDR3 is TGCGCCAGCAGCTTGGGTTCGTCGGTGAACACTGAAGCTTTCTTT.

The CDR3: CASSPNEWGGLAFF. The CDR3 bases are TGTGCCAGCTCACCAAATGAATGGGGTGGGTTAGCTTTCTTT. The V call is TRBV18, the J call TRBJ1-1; D not certain. There are 14 residues in the CDR3. V lost 2 bases to trimming and J lost 10 bases, with 17 bases between them. The germline V gene has CDR1 KGHSH and CDR2 LQKENI.

This rearrangement joins TRBV10-3 to TRBJ1-4, with D unclear. V lost 11 bases to trimming and J lost 3 bases, with 10 bases between them. Germline loops: CDR1 ENHRY, CDR2 SYGVKD. The CDR3 runs 12 residues. The CDR3 coding sequence is TGTGCCGTCCGGGCAGCTAATGAAAAACTGTTTTTT. Encoded protein: CAVRAANEKLFF.

This clone was seen only once. The V and J genes are TRBV6-5 and TRBJ2-1; D remains ambiguous. The germline V and J ends were trimmed by 5 bases and 6 bases, with 8 bases remaining between them. CDR3 length: 12 residues. Germline CDR1 reads MNHEY; CDR2 reads SVGAGI. The CDR3 DNA is TGTGCCAGCAGTGGGGTAAGCAATGAGCAGTTCTTC. Translated: CASSGVSNEQFF.

This clone was picked up one time. The chain links TRBV21-1 to TRBJ1-3. TRBV21-1 is deemed a pseudogene. The CDR3 has 13 amino acids. In DNA, the CDR3 is TGTGCCACCTCGCAGACCTCTGGAAACACCATATATTTT. The encoded protein is CATSQTSGNTIYF.

This chain joins TRBV6-1 and TRBJ2-5; TRBD1 matches 10 bases. The CDR3 runs 17 residues. Per the germline V gene, CDR1 is MNHNS and CDR2 is SASEGT. V lost 2 bases and J lost 5; bases outside the gene matches: 11. The CDR3 region is CASSELTGGLRAETQYF. CDR3 nucleotide sequence: TGTGCCAGCAGTGAATTGACAGGGGGCTTGAGGGCCGAGACCCAGTACTTC.

The V and J genes are TRBV28 and TRBJ1-2; 7 nucleotides agree with TRBD1. Germline loops: CDR1 MDHEN, CDR2 SYDVKM. The J segment lost 0 bases and the V segment lost 6 bases, leaving 4 bases of the junction unmatched. The CDR3 spans 14 residues. CDR3 amino acids: CASRRDRANYGYTF. CDR3 nucleotide sequence: TGTGCCAGCAGACGGGACAGAGCTAACTATGGCTACACCTTC.

The table lists this clone with a count of one. The chain joins TRBV12-5 to TRBJ1-2; tentatively, D is TRBD1 (5 bases). V dropped 4 bases and J dropped 5 bases, with 8 bases sitting between them. CDR3 length: 12 residues. Per the germline V gene, CDR1 is LGHNT and CDR2 is FRNRAP. CDR3 DNA: TGTGCTAGTGGTTCACAGGATTATGGCTACACCTTC. Its protein is CASGSQDYGYTF.

A remark on this clone: This same CDR3 is encoded by further DNA sequences in the sample. The chain recombines TRBV4-2 with TRBJ1-4; the D is unclear. V shed 5 bases and J shed 3 bases, with 16 bases lying between them. Germline lookup yields CDR1 LGHNA and CDR2 YNFKEQ. The CDR3 is 16 amino acids. CDR3 nucleotides: TGTGCCAGCAGCTTGGGAGGAAGAGGGTCTAATGAAAAACTGTTTTTT. Protein product: CASSLGGRGSNEKLFF.

The chain joins TRBV7-9 to TRBJ1-2; the D gene is possibly TRBD1 (6 bases). The V and J ends lost 4 bases and 5 bases respectively, with 8 bases between them. This CDR3 spans 12 amino acids. Germline V gene data show CDR1 as SEHNR and CDR2 as FQNEAQ (reference sequence). CDR3 bases: TGTGCCAGCAGCTCTACAGGGTATGGCTACACCTTC. Encoded protein: CASSSTGYGYTF. The variable domain in full, with the rest retrieved from reference TRBV7-9 and TRBJ1-2, is DTGVSQNPRHKITKRGQNVTFRCDPISEHNRLYWYRQTLGQGPEFLTYFQNEAQLEKSRLLSDRFSAERPKGSFSTLEIQRTEQGDSAMYLCASSSTGYGYTFGSGTRLTVV.

Only one count was recorded for this clone. The chain recombines TRBV4-2 with TRBJ2-2; D could derive from TRBD1 or TRBD2 (5 bases each). Between the trimmed V and J ends, which lost 3 bases and 0 bases, there was a span of 11 bases. CDR1 and CDR2 from the germline V gene are LGHNA and YNFKEQ. The CDR3 extends over 16 amino acids. CDR3 protein: CASSQGVNANTGELFF. CDR3 coding DNA: TGTGCCAGCAGCCAGGGGGTAAACGCGAACACCGGGGAGCTGTTTTTT.

The genes are TRBV7-2 and TRBJ2-1, with D unresolved. Trimming cost V 8 bases and J 0 bases, with 14 bases left between them. CDR1 and CDR2 from the germline V gene are SGHTA and FQGNSA. This CDR3 spans 15 amino acids. This CDR3 reads CASSIVVSSYNEQFF. The CDR3 coding sequence is TGTGCCAGCTCGATTGTCGTGAGCTCCTACAATGAGCAGTTCTTC.

V usage is TRBV6-5 and J usage is TRBJ1-5; a weak D match, TRBD1 (6 bases). The germline CDR1 and CDR2 sequences are MNHEY and SVGAGI. The CDR3 extends over 15 amino acids. Deletions cut 6 bases from V and 2 bases from J, with 14 bases between. The CDR3 is CASRPGGHRNQPQHF. CDR3 nucleotides: TGTGCCAGCAGGCCCGGGGGACACCGCAATCAGCCCCAGCATTTT.

This sequence joins TRBV9 and TRBJ2-1, with TRBD2 as a possible D gene (5 bases). V was clipped by 5 bases and J by 4 bases, with 16 bases between them. Germline CDR1 SGDLS, CDR2 YYNGEE. This CDR3 has 15 residues. Written as DNA, the CDR3 is TGTGCCAGCAGTCTGGGGTCCGGGGAGTACAATGAGCAGTTCTTC. This codes for CASSLGSGEYNEQFF.

The chain couples TRBV2 to TRBJ2-1; 8 bases line up with TRBD2. Trimming removed 10 bases from V and 1 base from J; junction bases left unmatched: 15. CDR3 length: 17 amino acids. CDR1 is SNHLY, CDR2 FYNNEI, per germline. This chain's CDR3 is CATRRLAGRPSYNEQFF. In DNA form, the CDR3 reads TGTGCCACTAGAAGGCTAGCGGGCCGCCCGTCCTACAATGAGCAGTTCTTC.

This clone appeared once. V and J are TRBV6-5 and TRBJ1-4; 7 nucleotides line up with TRBD1. Trimming removed 2 bases from V and 7 bases from J; junction bases left unmatched: 7. Germline V CDR1 and CDR2: MNHEY, SVGAGI. The CDR3 totals 15 residues. CDR3 sequence (DNA): TGTGCCAGCAGTTACGACACAGGGGTTCTTGAAAAACTGTTTTTT. Protein sequence: CASSYDTGVLEKLFF.

The chain is built from TRBV29-1 and TRBJ2-3; D tentatively fits TRBD1 or TRBD2 (5 bases each). The CDR3 runs 13 residues. CDR1 and CDR2 from the germline V gene are SQVTM and ANQGSEA. V gave up 5 bases and J gave up 1 base, with 10 bases separating them. CDR3 DNA sequence: TGCAGCGTTATCGGGACCCGCACAGATACGCAGTATTTT. This translates into CSVIGTRTDTQYF.